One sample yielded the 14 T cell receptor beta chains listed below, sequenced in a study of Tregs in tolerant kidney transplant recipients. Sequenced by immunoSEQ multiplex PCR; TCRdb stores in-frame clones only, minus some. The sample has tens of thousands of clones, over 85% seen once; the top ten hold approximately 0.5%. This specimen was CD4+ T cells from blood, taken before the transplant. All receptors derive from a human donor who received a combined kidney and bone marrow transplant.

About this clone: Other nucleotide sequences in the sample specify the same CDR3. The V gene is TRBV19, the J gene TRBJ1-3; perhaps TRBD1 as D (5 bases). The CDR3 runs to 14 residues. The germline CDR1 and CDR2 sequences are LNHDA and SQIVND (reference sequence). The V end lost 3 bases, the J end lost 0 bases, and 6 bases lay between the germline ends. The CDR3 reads CASSIGGSGNTIYF. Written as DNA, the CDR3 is TGTGCCAGTAGTATCGGGGGCTCTGGAAACACCATATATTTT.

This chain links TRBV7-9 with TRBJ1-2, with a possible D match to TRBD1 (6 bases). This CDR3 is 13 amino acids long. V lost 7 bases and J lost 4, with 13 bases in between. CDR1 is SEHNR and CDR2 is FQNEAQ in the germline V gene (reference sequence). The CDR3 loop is CASKWEGGYGYTF. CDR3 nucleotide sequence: TGTGCCAGCAAATGGGAAGGGGGCTATGGCTACACCTTC.

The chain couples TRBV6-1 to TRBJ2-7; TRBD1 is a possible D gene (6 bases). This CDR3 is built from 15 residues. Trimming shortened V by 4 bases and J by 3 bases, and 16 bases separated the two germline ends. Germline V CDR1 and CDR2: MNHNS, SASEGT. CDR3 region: CASSAWQGIFYEQYF. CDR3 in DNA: TGTGCCAGCAGTGCCTGGCAGGGGATATTCTACGAGCAGTACTTC.

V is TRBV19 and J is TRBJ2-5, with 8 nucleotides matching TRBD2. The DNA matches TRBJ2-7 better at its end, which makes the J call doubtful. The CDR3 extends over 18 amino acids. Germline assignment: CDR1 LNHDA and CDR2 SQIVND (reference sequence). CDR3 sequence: CASSRTPGLAGLPDEQYF. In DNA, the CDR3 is TGTGCCAGTAGCCGTACTCCCGGACTAGCAGGACTTCCGGACGAGCAGTACTTC.

The CDR3 reads CSATDQETQYF. In nucleotides, the CDR3 is TGCAGTGCTACAGACCAAGAGACCCAGTACTTC. The chain couples TRBV20-1 to TRBJ2-5; D gene ambiguous. The CDR3 is 11 amino acids. V lost 4 bases, J lost 0 bases, and 3 bases lay in between. From germline, CDR1 is DFQATT and CDR2 SNEGSKA (reference sequence).

CDR3 amino acids: CASSPRSSTNEKLFF. The CDR3 DNA reads TGTGCCAGTTCCCCGAGGTCCTCAACTAATGAAAAACTGTTTTTT. The chain uses TRBV19 and TRBJ1-4; D remains unclear. The germline V gene encodes CDR1 LNHDA and CDR2 SQIVND (reference sequence). Trimming took 8 bases from V and 0 from J, leaving 13 bases between them. This CDR3 comprises 15 residues. The variable domain in full, completed from reference TRBV19 and TRBJ1-4, reads DGGITQSPKYLFRKEGQNVTLSCEQNLNHDAMYWYRQDPGQGLRLIYYSQIVNDFQKGDIAEGYSVSREKKESFPLTVTSAQKNPTAFYLCASSPRSSTNEKLFFGSGTQLSVL.

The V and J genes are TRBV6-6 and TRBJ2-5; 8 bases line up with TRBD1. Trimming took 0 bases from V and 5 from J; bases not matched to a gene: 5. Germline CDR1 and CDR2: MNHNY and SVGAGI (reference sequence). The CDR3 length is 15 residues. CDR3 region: CASSYSGQDGETQYF. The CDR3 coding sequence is TGTGCCAGCAGTTACTCGGGACAGGACGGCGAGACCCAGTACTTC.

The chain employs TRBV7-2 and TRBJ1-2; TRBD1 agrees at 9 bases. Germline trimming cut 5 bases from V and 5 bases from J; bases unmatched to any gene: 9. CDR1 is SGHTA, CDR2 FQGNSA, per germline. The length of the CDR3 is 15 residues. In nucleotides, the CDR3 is TGTGCCAGCAGCCTTAACCCCGGGACAGGGTATGGCTACACCTTC. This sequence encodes CASSLNPGTGYGYTF.

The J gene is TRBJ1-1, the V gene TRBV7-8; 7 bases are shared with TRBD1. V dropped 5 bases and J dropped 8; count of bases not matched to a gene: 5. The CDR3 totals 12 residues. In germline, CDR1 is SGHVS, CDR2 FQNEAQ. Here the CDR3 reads CASSPRQGEAFF. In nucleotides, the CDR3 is TGTGCCAGCAGCCCGAGACAGGGAGAAGCTTTCTTT.

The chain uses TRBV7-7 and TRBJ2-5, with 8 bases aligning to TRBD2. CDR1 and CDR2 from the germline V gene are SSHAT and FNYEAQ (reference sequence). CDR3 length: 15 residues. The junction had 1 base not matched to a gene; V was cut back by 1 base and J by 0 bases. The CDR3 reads CASSLVAGNQETQYF. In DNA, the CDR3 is TGTGCCAGCAGCTTAGTAGCGGGGAACCAAGAGACCCAGTACTTC.

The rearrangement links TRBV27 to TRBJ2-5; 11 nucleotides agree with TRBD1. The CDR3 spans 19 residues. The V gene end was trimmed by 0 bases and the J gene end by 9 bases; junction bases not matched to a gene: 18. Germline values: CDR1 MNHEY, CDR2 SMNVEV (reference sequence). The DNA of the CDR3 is TGTGCCAGCAGTTTATCCTTCCGCGAGGACAGGGGGCCATTGGGGGCCCAGTACTTC. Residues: CASSLSFREDRGPLGAQYF.

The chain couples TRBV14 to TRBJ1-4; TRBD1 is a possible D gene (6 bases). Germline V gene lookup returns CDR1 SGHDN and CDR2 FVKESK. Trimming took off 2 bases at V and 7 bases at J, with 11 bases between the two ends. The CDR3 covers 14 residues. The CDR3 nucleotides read TGTGCCAGCAGCCAAAGGCAGGGGAGTGAAAAACTGTTTTTT. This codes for CASSQRQGSEKLFF.

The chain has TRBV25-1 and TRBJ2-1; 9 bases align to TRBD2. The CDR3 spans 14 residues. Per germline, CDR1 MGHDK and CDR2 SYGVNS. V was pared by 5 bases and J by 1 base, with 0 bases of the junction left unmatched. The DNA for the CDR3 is TGTGCCAGCAGTCTAGCGGGATCCTACAATGAGCAGTTCTTC. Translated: CASSLAGSYNEQFF.

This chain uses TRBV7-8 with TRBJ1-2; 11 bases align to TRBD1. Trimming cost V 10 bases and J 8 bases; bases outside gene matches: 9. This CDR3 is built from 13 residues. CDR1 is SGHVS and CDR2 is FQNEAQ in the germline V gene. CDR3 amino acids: CATVRDRGSGYTF. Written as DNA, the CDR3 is TGTGCCACAGTCCGGGACAGGGGGAGCGGCTACACCTTC.